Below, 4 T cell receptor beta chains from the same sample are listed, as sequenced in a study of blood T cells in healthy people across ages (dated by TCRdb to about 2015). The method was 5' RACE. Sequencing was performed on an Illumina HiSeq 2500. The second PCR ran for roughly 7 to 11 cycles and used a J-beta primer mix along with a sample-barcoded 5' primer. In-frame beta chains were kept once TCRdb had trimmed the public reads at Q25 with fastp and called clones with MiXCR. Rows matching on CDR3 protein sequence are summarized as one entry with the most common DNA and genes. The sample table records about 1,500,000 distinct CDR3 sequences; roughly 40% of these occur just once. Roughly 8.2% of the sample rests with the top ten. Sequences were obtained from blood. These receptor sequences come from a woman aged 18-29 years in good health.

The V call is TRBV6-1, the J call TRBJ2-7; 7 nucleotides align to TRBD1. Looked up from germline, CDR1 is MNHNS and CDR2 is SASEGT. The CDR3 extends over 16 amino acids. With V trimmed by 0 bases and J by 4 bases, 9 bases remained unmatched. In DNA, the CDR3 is TGTGCCAGCAGTGAAGCAACAGGGGCTTTGGGTTACGAGCAGTACTTC. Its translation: CASSEATGALGYEQYF.

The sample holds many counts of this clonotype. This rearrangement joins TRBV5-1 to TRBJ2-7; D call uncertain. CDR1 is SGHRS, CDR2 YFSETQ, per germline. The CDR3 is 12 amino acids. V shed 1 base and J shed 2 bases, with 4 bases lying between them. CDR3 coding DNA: TGCGCCAGCAGCTTGCCCGCCTACGAGCAGTACTTC. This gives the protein CASSLPAYEQYF.

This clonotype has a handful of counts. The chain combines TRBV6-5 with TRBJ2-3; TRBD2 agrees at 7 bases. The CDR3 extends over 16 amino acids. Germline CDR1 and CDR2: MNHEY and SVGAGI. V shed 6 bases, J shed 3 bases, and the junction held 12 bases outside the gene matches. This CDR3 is CASRPGSSGATDTQYF. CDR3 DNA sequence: TGTGCCAGCAGACCCGGATCCAGCGGGGCAACAGATACGCAGTATTTT.

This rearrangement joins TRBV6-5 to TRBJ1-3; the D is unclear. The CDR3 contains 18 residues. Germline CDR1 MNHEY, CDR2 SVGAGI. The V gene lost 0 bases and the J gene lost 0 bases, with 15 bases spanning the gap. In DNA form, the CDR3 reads TGTGCCAGCAGTTACTCGAGAGGCACCCGGGGCTCTGGAAACACCATATATTTT. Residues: CASSYSRGTRGSGNTIYF.